Listed below are T cell receptor beta chains from one sample, sequenced in a study of neurological immune-mediated disorders. TCRdb passed the 5' RACE reads through MiXCR, listing each CDR3 protein once. Among about 50,000 distinct CDR3 sequences listed, around a tenth were seen once. The material sequenced was PBMCs. The receptors were sampled from a woman aged 35 to 49 with HTLV-1-associated myelopathy (HAM/TSP). CDR3s include the opening cysteine and the closing phenylalanine or tryptophan. A D gene is named only where the DNA matches it firmly. Some rows mark clone size as missing; the rest say once, few, many or name a class of expanded clone.

TRBV12-3/TRBV12-4,many,TRBD2,TRBJ2-5,TGTGCCAGCAGTTTCGGCGTAGCGGGGGGAGGAGAGACCCAGTACTTC,CASSFGVAGGGETQYF
TRBV10-3,many,TRBD2,TRBJ2-5,TGTGCCATCGGCTCCGGGACTAGGCTTCAAGAGACCCAGTACTTC,CAIGSGTRLQETQYF
TRBV15,many,NA,TRBJ2-5,TGTGCCACCAGCAGACTCTCCGGGCCTCAAGAGACCCAGTACTTC,CATSRLSGPQETQYF
TRBV4-3,many,NA,TRBJ2-1,TGCGCCAGCAGCCAAGATGGGAATACCGAAGATGAGCAGTTCTTC,CASSQDGNTEDEQFF
TRBV5-6,many,TRBD1,TRBJ2-7,TGTGCCAGCAGCACAGGGGCCGAGCAGTACTTC,CASSTGAEQYF
TRBV27,many,NA,TRBJ2-3,TGTGCCAGCAGTTTTATCTCCCGGGGAGATACGCAGTATTTT,CASSFISRGDTQYF
TRBV12-3/TRBV12-4,NA,NA,TRBJ1-1,TGTGCCAGCAGCCTGACGGAGGGGATTAGTGAAGCTTTCTTT,CASSLTEGISEAFF
TRBV7-9,many,NA,TRBJ2-2,TGTGCCAGCAGCTTAAACAGGGGAGGCACCGGGGAGCTGTTTTTT,CASSLNRGGTGELFF
TRBV15,many,NA,TRBJ2-7,TGTGCCACCAGCAGAGACCCCTCCTACGAGCAGTACTTC,CATSRDPSYEQYF
TRBV11-2,many,TRBD1,TRBJ1-1,TGTGCCAGCAGCTTAGATCGGACAGGGTTCACTGAAGCTTTCTTT,CASSLDRTGFTEAFF
TRBV5-1,many,NA,TRBJ2-5,TGCGCCAGCAGCTTGCACAGTCATGAGACCCAGTACTTC,CASSLHSHETQYF
TRBV7-9,many,TRBD1,TRBJ2-2,TGTGCCACAAACCGGGACAGGGGCCCCACCGGGGAGCTGTTTTTT,CATNRDRGPTGELFF
TRBV20-1,many,NA,TRBJ2-7,TGCAGTGCTAGAGATGGCGAATACGAGCAGTACTTC,CSARDGEYEQYF
TRBV2,NA,TRBD2,TRBJ2-1,TGTGCCAGCAGTGAATCCGGGGGGGCCTACGTCTCCAATGAGCAGTTCTTC,CASSESGGAYVSNEQFF
TRBV12-5,many,NA,TRBJ2-7,TGTGCTAGTGGTTTGATTGGACGGAACTACGAGCAGTACTTC,CASGLIGRNYEQYF
TRBV14,many,TRBD2,TRBJ2-1,TGTGCCAGCAGCCAACATCGACTAGCGGGGTTGGATGAGCAGTTCTTC,CASSQHRLAGLDEQFF
TRBV7-2,NA,NA,TRBJ1-4,TGTGTCAGCAGCCGGAAGGGCGGAGAAAAACTGTTTTTT,CVSSRKGGEKLFF
TRBV12-3/TRBV12-4,NA,TRBD1,TRBJ1-5,TGTGCCAGCAGCTATACCGGGACAGGGGGCGCGGGTCAGCCCCAGCATTTT,CASSYTGTGGAGQPQHF
TRBV2,many,NA,TRBJ1-2,TGTGCCAGCAGTGCCCGGTGGGCAGGGGTCAACTATGGCTACACCTTC,CASSARWAGVNYGYTF
TRBV12-3/TRBV12-4,many,NA,TRBJ1-1,TGTGCCAGCACGAAAGGGGGAGGTGAAGCTTTCTTT,CASTKGGGEAFF
TRBV7-9,many,NA,TRBJ2-6,TGTGCCAGCAGCTCCAGCGAGGGACACTCTGGGGCCAACGTCCTGACTTTC,CASSSSEGHSGANVLTF
TRBV20-1,many,TRBD1,TRBJ2-6,TGCAGTGCTAGATTACAGGGGGGAAGCTCTGGGGCCAACGTCCTGACTTTC,CSARLQGGSSGANVLTF
TRBV7-6,many,TRBD1,TRBJ1-3,TGTGCCAGCAGCTTAGGCAGGGGGCCTGGAAACACCATATATTTT,CASSLGRGPGNTIYF
TRBV3-1,many,TRBD1,TRBJ2-5,TGTGCCAGCAGCCAAGGTGGACAGGGGACCCCGTACTTC,CASSQGGQGTPYF
TRBV5-1,many,TRBD1,TRBJ2-3,TGCGCCAGCAGCGCAGGACAGGCCTACACAGATACGCAGTATTTT,CASSAGQAYTDTQYF
TRBV2,many,NA,TRBJ1-1,TGTGCCAGCATTGTCAGACCGAACACTGAAGCTTTCTTT,CASIVRPNTEAFF
TRBV2,many,NA,TRBJ2-3,TGTGTCAGCAGTGAAGGAACCGGGGATACGCAGTATTTT,CVSSEGTGDTQYF
TRBV5-1,many,TRBD1,TRBJ1-1,TGCGCCAGCAAGGGACAGGGTGACGCTGAAGCTTTCTTT,CASKGQGDAEAFF
TRBV30,NA,NA,TRBJ2-2,TGTGCCTGGAGTCTGGGGGGTACAGGGGAGCTGTTTTTT,CAWSLGGTGELFF
TRBV7-2,many,NA,TRBJ2-3,TGTGCCAGCAGCCAACAGACTAGAGACACAGATACGCAGTATTTT,CASSQQTRDTDTQYF
TRBV2,many,NA,TRBJ2-5,TGTGCCAGCAGGCGACCAGGGGGGCGACAAGCTCAAGAGACCCAGTACTTC,CASRRPGGRQAQETQYF
TRBV29-1,many,NA,TRBJ1-1,TGCAGCGTTGAAGCTCAGACGAGGGGTGAAGCTTTCTTT,CSVEAQTRGEAFF
TRBV4-1,many,NA,TRBJ2-2,TGCGCCAGCAGCCAAGATAGGGGGAGGGCCACCGGGGAGCTGTTTTTT,CASSQDRGRATGELFF
TRBV6-1,many,NA,TRBJ1-5,TGTGCCAGCAGTGGCCCAAACAAGGATCAGCCCCAGCATTTT,CASSGPNKDQPQHF
TRBV6-2/TRBV6-3,many,TRBD2,TRBJ2-2,TGTGCCAGCACCCCCGGGGGGAGCGCACCGGGGGAGCTGTTTTTT,CASTPGGSAPGELFF
TRBV6-4,NA,NA,TRBJ2-3,TGTGCCAGCAGTGGCGGTAGTTCAGCAGATACGCAGTATTTT,CASSGGSSADTQYF
TRBV2,few,NA,TRBJ2-3,TGTGCCAGCAGACTGTCATTTCTAGCAGATACGCAGTATTTT,CASRLSFLADTQYF
TRBV2,many,NA,TRBJ2-3,TGTGCCAGCAGTGTGACTAGTAGCACAGATACGCAGTATTTT,CASSVTSSTDTQYF
TRBV20-1,many,NA,TRBJ1-2,TGCAGTGCTAGAGATGACAGTTCCTATGGCTACACCTTC,CSARDDSSYGYTF
TRBV11-2,many,NA,TRBJ2-7,TGTGCCAGCAGCTTGCGTCTGGACTACGAGCAGTACTTC,CASSLRLDYEQYF
TRBV5-1,many,NA,TRBJ2-7,TGCGCCAGCAGCTTAGATAGCGGACCCGTCTACGAGCAGTACTTC,CASSLDSGPVYEQYF
TRBV4-1,many,NA,TRBJ2-7,TGCGCCAGCAGCCCCGATGGGTCCGAGCAGTACTTC,CASSPDGSEQYF
TRBV15,many,NA,TRBJ2-3,TGTGCCACCAGCAGTATAGGGTCGGATACGCAGTATTTT,CATSSIGSDTQYF
TRBV29-1,many,NA,TRBJ1-3,TGCAGCGTTCGGGGGGCTGGAAACACCATATATTTT,CSVRGAGNTIYF
TRBV7-6,many,NA,TRBJ1-3,TGTGCCAGCAGCTTGACCGTAACTGGAAACACCATATATTTT,CASSLTVTGNTIYF
TRBV10-1,many,NA,TRBJ2-7,TGCGCCAGCAGTGAAATGAGGGCGGCCGAGCAGTACTTC,CASSEMRAAEQYF
TRBV5-1,many,TRBD1,TRBJ1-2,TGCGCCAGCAGCTTGCCCCAGGGGGATGGCTACACCTTC,CASSLPQGDGYTF
TRBV19,many,TRBD1,TRBJ2-4,TGTGCCAGTACCCCGGACAGGGCTGGGAACATTCAGTACTTC,CASTPDRAGNIQYF
TRBV29-1,many,NA,TRBJ1-1,TGCAGCTCTCAGCATGGGAACACTGAAGCTTTCTTT,CSSQHGNTEAFF
TRBV28,many,TRBD1,TRBJ2-1,TGTGCCAGCATCAAGGGGGACAGTACCTACAATGAGCAGTTCTTC,CASIKGDSTYNEQFF
TRBV9,many,TRBD2,TRBJ2-6,TGTGCCAGCAGCGTAGCTACGGGGGGAGCCTCTGGGGCCAACGTCCTGACTTTC,CASSVATGGASGANVLTF
TRBV3-1,many,NA,TRBJ1-6,TGTGCCAGCAGCCAAGGGCAGGATAATTCACCCCTCCACTTT,CASSQGQDNSPLHF
TRBV5-1,many,NA,TRBJ2-7,TGCGCCAGCAGCTTGATAGGGGGAACCCACTACGAGCAGTACTTC,CASSLIGGTHYEQYF